This record looks at one T cell receptor beta chain sequence and its context. Via MiXCR, TCRdb re-called the 5' RACE reads, giving one row per CDR3 protein. The sample lists 300,000 to 350,000 distinct CDR3 sequences, just under 20% seen once, with more than 20% in the top ten. This entry comes from a study of T-cell memory formation after mild COVID-19. CDR1 and CDR2 (germline): SGHRS, YFSETQ. The CDR3 is 13 amino acids. Trimming stripped 0 bases from V and 9 bases from J, with 10 bases between. The chain is built from TRBV5-1 and TRBJ2-1; D call uncertain. The receptor comes from a man younger than 35 who had mild COVID-19 (a few samples of this study predate the infection). Cell type and time point are not known. The sample was PBMCs or a T cell subset sorted from them (not recorded which). CDR3 protein: CASSLDQVTEQFF. The CDR3 nucleotides read TGCGCCAGCAGCTTGGATCAGGTCACTGAGCAGTTCTTC.